The 24 T cell receptor beta chains below all came from one sample that was sequenced in a study of STAT3 mutations in large granular lymphocyte leukemia. Study observations and caveats: In T-cell large granular lymphocyte leukemia, about half of patients showed multiple immunodominant subclonotypes.

Antigens of these TCRs are unknown. Produced via immunoSEQ multiplex PCR; TCRdb's table is partial and in-frame only. Among over 25,000 clones listed, about 74% were seen once. Sequenced input: peripheral blood mononuclear cells. Every receptor here comes from a woman aged 45-65 years with T-cell large granular lymphocyte leukemia. Some clones in this sample may be carry-over from other donors' samples.

The chain carries TRBV7-9 and TRBJ1-4, with TRBD1 as a possible D gene (6 bases). The CDR3 length is 15 residues. Looked up from germline, CDR1 is SEHNR and CDR2 is FQNEAQ (reference sequence). Trimming stripped 4 bases from V and 7 bases from J, with 16 bases between. As DNA, the CDR3 is TGTGCCAGCAGCTCCGCGGGGGGCGTTGGTGAAAAACTGTTTTTT. Amino acids: CASSSAGGVGEKLFF.

This clone came up a few times. V gene TRBV19 combines with J gene TRBJ1-5; perhaps TRBD1 as D (6 bases). The CDR3 length is 14 residues. Germline CDR1 and CDR2: LNHDA and SQIVND (reference sequence). Trimming took 4 bases from V and 3 from J, leaving 10 bases between them. The CDR3 protein is CASSTDRYNQPQHF. CDR3 in DNA: TGTGCCAGTAGTACCGACAGGTACAATCAGCCCCAGCATTTT.

V is TRBV29-1 and J is TRBJ1-1; a possible D gene is TRBD1 (5 bases). The V end was cut by 6 bases, the J end by 5 bases, with 16 bases between. The CDR3 contains 13 residues. Germline lookup yields CDR1 SQVTM and CDR2 ANQGSEA. In nucleotides, the CDR3 is TGCAGCGTCGGAGCGGCGGAGGGGACTGAAGCTTTCTTT. This codes for CSVGAAEGTEAFF.

This clone was observed a few times. V is TRBV15 and J is TRBJ1-1; D unclear. The CDR3 length is 13 residues. The V and J ends lost 1 base and 6 bases respectively, with 9 bases between them. CDR1 is LNHNV and CDR2 is YYDKDF in the germline V gene (reference sequence). CDR3 sequence (DNA): TGTGCCACCAGCAGAGGGGGATTGCCTGAAGCTTTCTTT. Translation: CATSRGGLPEAFF. Full variable domain (remainder filled in from reference TRBV15 and TRBJ1-1): DAMVIQNPRYQVTQFGKPVTLSCSQTLNHNVMYWYQQKSSQAPKLLFHYYDKDFNNEADTPDNFQSRRPNTSFCFLDIRSPGLGDTAMYLCATSRGGLPEAFFGQGTRLTVV.

The chain carries TRBV18 and TRBJ2-5; 10 bases map to TRBD2. CDR1 and CDR2 (germline): KGHSH, LQKENI. The CDR3 runs to 16 residues. V lost 5 bases and J lost 5; bases outside the gene matches: 11. CDR3 in DNA: TGTGCCAGCTCATCCCAGCGGGAGGGCCTAAGGGAGACCCAGTACTTC. Its protein is CASSSQREGLRETQYF.

The chain has TRBV18 and TRBJ1-2; unclear D gene. CDR1 and CDR2 from the germline V gene are KGHSH and LQKENI. The CDR3 has 16 amino acids. Trimming left V 6 bases short and J 5 bases short, with 22 bases between. In DNA, the CDR3 is TGTGCCAGCTCCCCCTTTGGGCGGAGTTCGGGATATGGCTACACCTTC. It encodes CASSPFGRSSGYGYTF.

V usage is TRBV28 and J usage is TRBJ2-7, with D tentatively TRBD2 (5 bases). V dropped 1 base and J dropped 6 bases, with 13 bases sitting between them. The CDR3 length is 14 residues. From germline, CDR1 is MDHEN and CDR2 SYDVKM. CDR3 nucleotide sequence: TGTGCCAGCAGTTTATTTCTAGCCGCTGCCGAGCAGTACTTC. Its protein is CASSLFLAAAEQYF.

The V and J genes are TRBV5-1 and TRBJ2-5, with 9 bases identical to TRBD1. CDR1 and CDR2 (germline): SGHRS, YFSETQ. Trimming removed 9 bases from V and 2 bases from J; junction bases left unmatched: 8. This CDR3 has 14 residues. This CDR3 is CATTRDRAQETQYF. DNA of the CDR3: TGCGCCACCACCCGGGACAGGGCTCAAGAGACCCAGTACTTC.

The rearrangement uses TRBV7-9 and TRBJ2-5; D ambiguous. Germline CDR1 SEHNR, CDR2 FQNEAQ (reference sequence). Trimming removed 3 bases at V and 5 bases at J, with 16 bases between. The CDR3 length is 15 residues. CDR3 in DNA: TGTGCCAGCAGCTTTCGGGCAGCCGGGCCGGAGACCCAGTACTTC. Protein sequence: CASSFRAAGPETQYF.

The V call is TRBV5-4, the J call TRBJ1-4; tentative D call: TRBD1 (6 bases). Germline CDR1 SGHNT, CDR2 YYREEE (reference sequence). CDR3 length equals 18 residues. The V end was cut by 1 base, the J end by 4 bases, with 20 bases between. The CDR3 reads CASSLRLMNLGGNEKLFF. CDR3 coding DNA: TGTGCCAGCAGCTTGCGACTAATGAATTTAGGGGGTAATGAAAAACTGTTTTTT.

The chain recombines TRBV5-6 with TRBJ1-2; D is undetermined. Trimming took off 3 bases at V and 4 bases at J, with 7 bases between the two ends. From germline, CDR1 is SGHDT and CDR2 YYEEEE. The CDR3 is 12 residues long. CDR3 nucleotides: TGTGCCAGCAGCTCAGAAGGCTATGGCTACACCTTC. Amino acid sequence: CASSSEGYGYTF.

V is TRBV4-1 and J is TRBJ2-7; D might be TRBD1 (6 bases). The CDR3 runs 15 residues. CDR1 is MGHRA, CDR2 YSYEKL, per germline. Between the trimmed V and J ends, which lost 2 bases and 0 bases, there was a span of 11 bases. This chain's CDR3 is CASSQRGTHSYEQYF. CDR3 nucleotides: TGCGCCAGCAGCCAAAGGGGGACACACTCCTACGAGCAGTACTTC.

This chain joins TRBV18 and TRBJ2-1, with a tentative D call TRBD2 (5 bases). The length of the CDR3 is 15 residues. CDR1 KGHSH and CDR2 LQKENI come from the germline V gene. The V gene lost 2 bases and the J gene lost 2 bases, with 10 bases spanning the gap. CDR3 protein: CASSPDYGAYNEQFF. CDR3 in DNA: TGTGCCAGCTCACCAGACTACGGCGCCTACAATGAGCAGTTCTTC. Full variable domain (rest looked up from reference TRBV18 and TRBJ2-1): NAGVMQNPRHLVRRRGQEARLRCSPMKGHSHVYWYRQLPEEGLKFMVYLQKENIIDESGMPKERFSAEFPKEGPSILRIQQVVRGDSAAYFCASSPDYGAYNEQFFGPGTRLTVL.

This chain joins TRBV11-3 and TRBJ2-3; D not resolved. The CDR3 extends over 13 amino acids. Per the germline V gene, CDR1 is SGHNT and CDR2 is YENEEA. Trimming shortened V by 0 bases and J by 6 bases, and 7 bases separated the two germline ends. CDR3 amino acids: CASSLESTDTQYF. The CDR3 DNA follows: TGTGCCAGCAGCTTAGAATCGACGGATACGCAGTATTTT.

The chain combines TRBV28 with TRBJ2-7; TRBD1 agrees at 8 bases. The CDR3 spans 15 residues. Trimming cost V 3 bases and J 2 bases; bases outside gene matches: 6. The germline CDR1 and CDR2 sequences are MDHEN and SYDVKM. In DNA, the CDR3 is TGTGCCAGCAGTTTTCCGACAGGGGTTACCTACGAGCAGTACTTC. Residues: CASSFPTGVTYEQYF.

V is TRBV28 and J is TRBJ2-5, with 7 positions matching TRBD1. Losses at the gene ends were 4 bases for V and 1 base for J; bases not matched to a gene: 6. CDR3 length equals 15 residues. Germline V gives CDR1 MDHEN, CDR2 SYDVKM. The CDR3 is CASSSATGRQETQYF. CDR3 DNA: TGTGCCAGCAGTTCAGCGACAGGGCGCCAAGAGACCCAGTACTTC. The complete variable domain, with remaining parts taken from reference TRBV28 and TRBJ2-5, reads DVKVTQSSRYLVKRTGEKVFLECVQDMDHENMFWYRQDPGLGLRLIYFSYDVKMKEKGDIPEGYSVSREKKERFSLILESASTNQTSMYLCASSSATGRQETQYFGPGTRLLVL.

This chain joins TRBV18 and TRBJ1-1; a possible D gene is TRBD1 (6 bases). Germline V gives CDR1 KGHSH, CDR2 LQKENI. This CDR3 contains 12 residues. Trimming cost V 6 bases and J 4 bases, with 9 bases left between them. CDR3 sequence: CASSSRGTEAFF. The CDR3 DNA is TGTGCCAGCTCTTCCAGGGGCACTGAAGCTTTCTTT.

This clone was seen just once. The CDR3 protein is CASSSSGEPPDEQYF. CDR3 bases: TGTGCCAGCAGCTCCAGCGGAGAGCCCCCGGACGAGCAGTACTTC. The chain couples TRBV5-4 to TRBJ2-7; the D gene is possibly TRBD2 (5 bases). V was trimmed by 3 bases and J by 5 bases, leaving 18 bases between them. The length of the CDR3 is 15 residues. In germline, CDR1 is SGHNT, CDR2 YYREEE (reference sequence). Combining the CDR3 with reference TRBV5-4 and TRBJ2-7 gives the whole variable domain ETGVTQSPTHLIKTRGQQVTLRCSSQSGHNTVSWYQQALGQGPQFIFQYYREEENGRGNFPPRFSGLQFPNYSSELNVNALELDDSALYLCASSSSGEPPDEQYFGPGTRLTVT.

Sample share makes this clone medium-sized. The chain recombines TRBV5-1 with TRBJ2-7; D may be TRBD2 (7 bases). CDR3 length: 16 amino acids. Germline V CDR1 and CDR2: SGHRS, YFSETQ. V shed 0 bases and J shed 6 bases, with 19 bases lying between them. The CDR3 region is CASSLVVRGAGGEQYF. The CDR3 DNA reads as TGCGCCAGCAGCTTGGTGGTACGGGGGGCCGGGGGCGAGCAGTACTTC. Drawing the rest from reference TRBV5-1 and TRBJ2-7, the complete variable domain is KAGVTQTPRYLIKTRGQQVTLSCSPISGHRSVSWYQQTPGQGLQFLFEYFSETQRNKGNFPGRFSGRQFSNSRSEMNVSTLELGDSALYLCASSLVVRGAGGEQYFGPGTRLTVT.

V usage is TRBV6-5 and J usage is TRBJ1-2; the D is unclear. CDR1 is MNHEY and CDR2 is SVGAGI in the germline V gene. Trimming removed 1 base from V and 0 bases from J, with 3 bases in between. This CDR3 region has 13 residues. CDR3 DNA sequence: TGTGCCAGCAGTTACTTTACTAACTATGGCTACACCTTC. This sequence encodes CASSYFTNYGYTF.

V and J are TRBV7-9 and TRBJ1-5; no definite D call. The CDR3 totals 14 residues. The germline gives CDR1 SEHNR, CDR2 FQNEAQ (reference sequence). V shed 3 bases and J shed 2 bases, with 8 bases lying between them. The CDR3 sequence: CASSFGWGNQPQHF. CDR3 coding DNA: TGTGCCAGCAGCTTCGGATGGGGCAATCAGCCCCAGCATTTT.

The chain is built from TRBV10-3 and TRBJ2-3; TRBD1 matches at 10 bases. Trimming took 6 bases from V and 3 from J; bases not matched to a gene: 3. From germline, CDR1 is ENHRY and CDR2 SYGVKD. This CDR3 region has 14 residues. As DNA, the CDR3 is TGTGCCATCAGCAGGACAGGGGGAACAGATACGCAGTATTTT. Encoded protein: CAISRTGGTDTQYF.

The V gene is TRBV18, the J gene TRBJ2-7; no definite D call. This CDR3 contains 13 residues. CDR1 is KGHSH and CDR2 is LQKENI in the germline V gene. V lost 3 bases and J lost 7, with 13 bases in between. CDR3 protein: CASSPPTLEEQYF. CDR3 in DNA: TGTGCCAGCTCACCTCCTACTCTCGAGGAGCAGTACTTC.

The genes are TRBV2 and TRBJ1-5; a possible D gene is TRBD1 (5 bases). Trimming took 3 bases from V and 7 from J, leaving 13 bases between them. The CDR3 is 14 amino acids. The germline gives CDR1 SNHLY, CDR2 FYNNEI. This chain's CDR3 is CASSDGGLRQPQHF. The CDR3 nucleotides read TGTGCCAGCAGTGATGGGGGGTTACGGCAGCCCCAGCATTTT.